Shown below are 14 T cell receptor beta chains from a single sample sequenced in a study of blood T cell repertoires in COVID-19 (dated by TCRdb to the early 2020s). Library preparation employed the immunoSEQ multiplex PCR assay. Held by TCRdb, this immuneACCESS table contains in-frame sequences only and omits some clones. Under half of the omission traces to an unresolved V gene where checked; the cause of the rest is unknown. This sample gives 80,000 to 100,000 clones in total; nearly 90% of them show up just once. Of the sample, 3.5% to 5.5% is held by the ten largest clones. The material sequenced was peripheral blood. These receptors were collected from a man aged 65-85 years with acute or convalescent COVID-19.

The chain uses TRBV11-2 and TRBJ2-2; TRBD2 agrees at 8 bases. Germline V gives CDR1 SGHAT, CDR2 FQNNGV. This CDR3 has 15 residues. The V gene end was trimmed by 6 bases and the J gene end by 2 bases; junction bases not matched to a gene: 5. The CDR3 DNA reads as TGTGCCAGCAGACGCGGGGGGCGTAACACCGGGGAGCTGTTTTTT. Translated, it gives CASRRGGRNTGELFF.

CDR3: CASSGGTETYGYTF. CDR3 in DNA: TGTGCCAGCAGTGGCGGGACAGAGACCTATGGCTACACCTTC. The chain couples TRBV25-1 to TRBJ1-2; TRBD1 aligns across 7 bases. The V gene end was trimmed by 4 bases and the J gene end by 4 bases; junction bases not matched to a gene: 6. Looked up from germline, CDR1 is MGHDK and CDR2 is SYGVNS. The CDR3 covers 14 residues.

CDR3 loop: CASRVTGGFPYEQYV. The CDR3 region has the DNA TGTGCCAGCAGGGTGACAGGGGGATTTCCCTACGAGCAGTACGTC. This chain uses TRBV28 with TRBJ2-7, with TRBD1 identical over 9 bases. The CDR3 loop spans 15 amino acids. Germline CDR1 is MDHEN and CDR2 is SYDVKM. Unmatched junction bases numbered 8, after V lost 6 bases and J lost 2 bases.

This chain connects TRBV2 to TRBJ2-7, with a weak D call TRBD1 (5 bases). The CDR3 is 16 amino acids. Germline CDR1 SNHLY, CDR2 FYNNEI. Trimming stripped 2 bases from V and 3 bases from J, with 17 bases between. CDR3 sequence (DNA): TGTGCCAGCAGTGAAATGATAGGGGAAAGAAGCTACGAGCAGTACTTC. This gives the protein CASSEMIGERSYEQYF.

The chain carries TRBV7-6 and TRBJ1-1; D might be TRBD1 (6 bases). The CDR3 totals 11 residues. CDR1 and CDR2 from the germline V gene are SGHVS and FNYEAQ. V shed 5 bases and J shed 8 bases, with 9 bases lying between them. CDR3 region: CASSHGQEAFF. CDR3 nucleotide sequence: TGTGCCAGCAGCCATGGACAGGAAGCTTTCTTT.

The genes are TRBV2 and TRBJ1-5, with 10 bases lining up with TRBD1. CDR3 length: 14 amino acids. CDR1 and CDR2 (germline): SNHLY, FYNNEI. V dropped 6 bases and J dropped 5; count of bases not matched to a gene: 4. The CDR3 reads CASSLDRGHQPQHF. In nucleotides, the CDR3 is TGTGCCAGCAGCCTCGACAGGGGGCATCAGCCCCAGCATTTT.

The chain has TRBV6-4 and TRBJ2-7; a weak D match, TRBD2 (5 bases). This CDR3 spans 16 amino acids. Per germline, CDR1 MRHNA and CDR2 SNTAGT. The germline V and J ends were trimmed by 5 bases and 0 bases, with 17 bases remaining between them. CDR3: CASSPSRTGSSYEQYV. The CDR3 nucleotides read TGTGCCAGCAGTCCGAGTAGGACGGGGAGCTCCTACGAGCAGTACGTC.

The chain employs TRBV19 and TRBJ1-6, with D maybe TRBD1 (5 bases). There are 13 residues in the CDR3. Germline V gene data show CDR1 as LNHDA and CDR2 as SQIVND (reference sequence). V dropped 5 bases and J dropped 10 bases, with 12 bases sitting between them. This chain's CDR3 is CASSDRRGSPLHF. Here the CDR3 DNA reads TGTGCCAGTAGTGATCGGCGGGGGTCACCCCTCCACTTT.

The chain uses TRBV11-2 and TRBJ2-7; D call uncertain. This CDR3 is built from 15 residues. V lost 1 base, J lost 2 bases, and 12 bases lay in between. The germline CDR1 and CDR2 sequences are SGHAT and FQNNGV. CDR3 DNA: TGTGCCAGCAGCTTAGGGTCAGGTCTCCCCTACGAGCAGTACGTC. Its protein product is CASSLGSGLPYEQYV.

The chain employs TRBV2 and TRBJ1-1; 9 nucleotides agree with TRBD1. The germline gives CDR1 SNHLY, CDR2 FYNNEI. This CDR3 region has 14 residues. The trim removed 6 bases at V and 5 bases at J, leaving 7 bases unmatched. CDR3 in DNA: TGTGCCAGCAGCCCCGACAGGGGGAGGACTGAAGCTTTCTTT. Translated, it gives CASSPDRGRTEAFF.

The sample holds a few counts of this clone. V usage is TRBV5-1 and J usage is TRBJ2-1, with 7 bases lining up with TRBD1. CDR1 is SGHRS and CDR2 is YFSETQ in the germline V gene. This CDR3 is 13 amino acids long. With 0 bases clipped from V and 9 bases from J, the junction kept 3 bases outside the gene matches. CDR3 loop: CASSLAGDSEQFF. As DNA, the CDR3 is TGCGCCAGCAGCTTGGCCGGGGACAGTGAGCAGTTCTTC.

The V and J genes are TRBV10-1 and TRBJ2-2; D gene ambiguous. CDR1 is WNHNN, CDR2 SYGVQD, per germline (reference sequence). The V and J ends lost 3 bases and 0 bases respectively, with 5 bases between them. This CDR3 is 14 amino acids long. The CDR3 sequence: CASSEQTNTGELFF. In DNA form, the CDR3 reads TGCGCCAGCAGTGAACAAACGAACACCGGGGAGCTGTTTTTT.

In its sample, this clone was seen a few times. This chain's CDR3 is CASSLGQYNSPLHF. The CDR3, as DNA: TGCGCCAGCAGCTTGGGACAGTATAATTCACCCCTCCACTTT. The chain recombines TRBV5-1 with TRBJ1-6; D perhaps matches TRBD1 (5 bases). Germline V lookup: CDR1 SGHRS, CDR2 YFSETQ. This CDR3 has 14 residues. V was trimmed by 0 bases and J by 4 bases, leaving 5 bases between them.

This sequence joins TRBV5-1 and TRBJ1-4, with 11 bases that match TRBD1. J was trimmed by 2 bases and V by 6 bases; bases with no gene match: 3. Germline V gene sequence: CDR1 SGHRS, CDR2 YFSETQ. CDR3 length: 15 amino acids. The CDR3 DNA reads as TGCGCCAGCACCCGGACAGGGGGCACTAATGAAAAACTGTTTTTT. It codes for CASTRTGGTNEKLFF. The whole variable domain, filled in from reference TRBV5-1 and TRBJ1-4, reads KAGVTQTPRYLIKTRGQQVTLSCSPISGHRSVSWYQQTPGQGLQFLFEYFSETQRNKGNFPGRFSGRQFSNSRSEMNVSTLELGDSALYLCASTRTGGTNEKLFFGSGTQLSVL.